The sequence of this TCR beta chain was determined in a study of blood T cell repertoires in COVID-19. For the study at large: Spain, Italy and the United States supplied samples that represented acute and convalescent COVID-19. Nucleic acid was either cDNA or gDNA, and it came from T cells, B-cell-depleted T cells, or PBMCs.

Produced via immunoSEQ multiplex PCR; TCRdb's table is partial and in-frame only. Of about 190,000 clones listed, roughly four fifths are singletons. The CDR3 runs to 17 residues. V was clipped by 4 bases and J by 7 bases; unmatched bases: 11. From germline, CDR1 is SGHRS and CDR2 YFSETQ. Sequenced material: peripheral blood. The clonotype comes from a man aged 25-40 years with active or convalescent COVID-19. This chain links TRBV5-1 with TRBJ1-6; TRBD1 aligns across 10 bases. CDR3 DNA: TGCGCCAGCAGCCCGAGGGTAGCGACAGGGGGCAATTCACCCCTCCACTTT. This translates into CASSPRVATGGNSPLHF. The variable domain in full, with the rest retrieved from reference TRBV5-1 and TRBJ1-6, is KAGVTQTPRYLIKTRGQQVTLSCSPISGHRSVSWYQQTPGQGLQFLFEYFSETQRNKGNFPGRFSGRQFSNSRSEMNVSTLELGDSALYLCASSPRVATGGNSPLHFGNGTRLTVT.